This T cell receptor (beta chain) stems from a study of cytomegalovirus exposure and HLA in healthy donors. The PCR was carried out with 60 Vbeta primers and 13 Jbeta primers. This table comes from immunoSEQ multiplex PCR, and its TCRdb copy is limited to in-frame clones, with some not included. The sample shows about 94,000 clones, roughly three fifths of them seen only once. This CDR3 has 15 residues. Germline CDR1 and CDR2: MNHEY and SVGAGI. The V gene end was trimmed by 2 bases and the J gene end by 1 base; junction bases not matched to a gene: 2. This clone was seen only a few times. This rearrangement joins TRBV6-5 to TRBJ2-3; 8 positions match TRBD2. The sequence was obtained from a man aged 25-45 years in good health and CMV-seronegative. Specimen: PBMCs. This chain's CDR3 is CASSYGLARTDTQYF. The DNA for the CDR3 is TGTGCCAGCAGTTACGGACTAGCCCGCACAGATACGCAGTATTTT.